This note documents a single T cell receptor (beta chain) sequence. The antigen is undetermined. Using immunoSEQ multiplex PCR, the repertoire was profiled, and TCRdb retains in-frame clones only, with some absent. The data contain tens of thousands of clones, around 81% of them seen just once; the ten biggest clones take up around 3.5%. The data belong to a study of pediatric ulcerative colitis. Between the trimmed V and J ends, which lost 4 bases and 2 bases, there was a span of 13 bases. CDR3 size: 15 residues. Per germline, CDR1 PRHDT and CDR2 FYEKMQ (reference sequence). Findings and limits, study-wide: A couple of rectal CDR3 clonotypes occurred in all ulcerative colitis patients. Blood-rectal clonal overlap within each person was significantly higher in ulcerative colitis patients than controls.

During colonoscopy, one to two rectal pinch biopsies were collected. Sequencing used gut tissue. The sequence came from a girl aged 5-17 years with moderate ulcerative colitis. The V and J genes are TRBV13 and TRBJ2-3, with TRBD2 as a possible D gene (5 bases). CDR3 sequence reads: CASSSGVADTDTQYF. The CDR3 nucleotides read TGTGCCAGCAGCTCCGGGGTGGCAGACACAGATACGCAGTATTTT.